A selection of T cell receptor beta chains follows, all from one sample in a study of blood T cell repertoires in COVID-19. Repertoires were generated with immunoSEQ multiplex PCR, while TCRdb's copy carries only in-frame clones and drops some. Of a few hundred thousand clones listed, around 84% are singletons. Sample: peripheral blood. Every receptor here comes from a woman of 80 years or more with COVID-19, enrolled during active disease. The CDR3 runs from the conserved cysteine through the conserved F or W. Fields, in order: D gene, clone size, V gene, J gene, CDR3 DNA, CDR3 protein. The D gene is left open where the match is weak. Rows may omit the clone size; those that give it use once, few, many or a size class.

.	few	TRBV12-3/TRBV12-4	TRBJ2-1	TGTGCCAGCAGCCAAAGACAGTACAATGAGCAGTTCTTC	CASSQRQYNEQFF
.	.	TRBV19	TRBJ1-5	TGTGCCAGTAGTATAGGAAAGTCAACAGGATCACGGCCCCAGCATTTT	CASSIGKSTGSRPQHF
TRBD2	.	TRBV5-1	TRBJ2-5	TGCGCCAGCAGGCGGACTAGCGGGGGGTACCAAGAGACCCAGTACTTC	CASRRTSGGYQETQYF
TRBD1	.	TRBV27	TRBJ2-3	TGTGCCAGCAGTTTATACCCCCCCCGGTTTGACAGGGGTAGCACAGATACGCAGTATTTT	CASSLYPPRFDRGSTDTQYF
TRBD1	once	TRBV27	TRBJ2-2	TGTGCCAGCAGTAGAGACAGGGGGACCGGGGAGCTGTTTTTT	CASSRDRGTGELFF
.	.	TRBV28	TRBJ1-2	TGTGCCAGCAGTTCCTTGACATTGTATGGCTACACCTTC	CASSSLTLYGYTF
TRBD1	.	TRBV18	TRBJ1-6	TGTGCCAGCTCCCTGGGGACAGGGGATTCACCCCTCCACTTT	CASSLGTGDSPLHF
TRBD2	.	TRBV24-1	TRBJ2-3	TGTGCCACCAGTGACCGCTTGCGGGGGGTTACAGATACGCAGTATTTT	CATSDRLRGVTDTQYF
TRBD2	.	TRBV7-2	TRBJ2-5	TGTGCCAGCAGCTTGGGGGGGACCGGGCTCCAAGAGACCCAGTACTTC	CASSLGGTGLQETQYF
TRBD1	once	TRBV7-9	TRBJ2-1	TGTGCCAGCAGCGCGACAGGGTTTAATGAGCAGTTCTTC	CASSATGFNEQFF
.	.	TRBV7-9	TRBJ1-6	TGTGCCAGCAGCTTAAGGCAGGGGAATTCACCCCTCCACTTT	CASSLRQGNSPLHF
.	.	TRBV19	TRBJ1-4	TGTGCCAGTAGCGCGGTGATCCCGACTAATGAAAAACTGTTTTTT	CASSAVIPTNEKLFF
.	.	TRBV6-5	TRBJ2-3	TGTGCCACCTCGACAAGACGGCAGACAGATACGCAGTATTTT	CATSTRRQTDTQYF
.	.	TRBV10-3	TRBJ2-1	TGTGCCATCAGTGAGAATACAGGTGTGGATGAGCAGTTCTTC	CAISENTGVDEQFF
TRBD1	.	TRBV28	TRBJ1-6	TGTGCCAGCCAGCAGACAGGGGCAGGTTCACCCCTCCACTTT	CASQQTGAGSPLHF
.	.	TRBV27	TRBJ2-7	TGTGCCAGCAGTTTCCTCCGTGGGACTAGGGGGCCCTCCTACGAGCAGTACTTC	CASSFLRGTRGPSYEQYF
.	.	TRBV7-9	TRBJ2-3	TGTGCCAGCAGCTTGGCAGGGGGCACAGATACGCAGTATTTT	CASSLAGGTDTQYF
TRBD1	.	TRBV6-5	TRBJ1-5	TGTGCCAGCAGACGACAGGGGGCGACGAATCAGCCCCAGCATTTT	CASRRQGATNQPQHF
TRBD1	.	TRBV5-1	TRBJ2-3	TGCGCCAGCAGCTTGTACATGGGACAGGGCACAGATACGCAGTATTTT	CASSLYMGQGTDTQYF
.	few	TRBV19	TRBJ2-2	TGTGCCAGTAGTATAGGTCGGAACACCGGGGAGCTGTTTTTT	CASSIGRNTGELFF
TRBD1	.	TRBV2	TRBJ1-2	TGTGCCAGCAGTAGGGACAGGGGAGAGTATGGCTACACCTTC	CASSRDRGEYGYTF
.	.	TRBV24-1	TRBJ1-5	TGTGCCACCAGTGACCCCTCGACAGGTGTAAATCAGCCCCAGCATTTT	CATSDPSTGVNQPQHF
.	.	TRBV5-4	TRBJ1-2	TGTGCCAGCAGCACAGGACGGGACTATGGCTACACCTTC	CASSTGRDYGYTF
.	many	TRBV27	TRBJ2-1	TGTGCCAGCAGTCAGGACAGAAATAACAATGAGCAGTTCTTC	CASSQDRNNNEQFF
TRBD1	.	TRBV7-2	TRBJ1-6	TGTGCCAGCAGCTTAAACAGGGGACGGAATTCACCCCTCCACTTT	CASSLNRGRNSPLHF
TRBD2	.	TRBV28	TRBJ2-7	TGTGCCAGCAGTTTTGGGGTCAGGAGGGTGACTAGCGGGGTCTACGAGCAGTACTTC	CASSFGVRRVTSGVYEQYF
.	.	TRBV2	TRBJ1-2	TGTGCCAGCAGTGAAGCGCTAGTGATCCGTAACTATGGCTACACCTTC	CASSEALVIRNYGYTF
.	.	TRBV11-2	TRBJ2-7	TGTGCCAGCAGCCCAGACAGGTCTACCTACGAGCAGTACTTC	CASSPDRSTYEQYF
TRBD1	.	TRBV7-2	TRBJ1-6	TGTGCCAGCAGCAAAGGACAGGGCTCCCTCCACTTT	CASSKGQGSLHF
.	.	TRBV19	TRBJ2-7	TGTGCCAGTGGGTACAGGGCTGCGGGCGACGAGCAGTACTTC	CASGYRAAGDEQYF